These 14 T cell receptor beta chains were sequenced from one sample in a study of cytomegalovirus exposure and HLA in healthy donors. Use of 60 Vbeta and 13 Jbeta primers characterized the PCR. TCRdb's copy holds only in-frame clones and misses some; the assay was immunoSEQ multiplex PCR. The sample lists about 160,000 clones, nearly 80% occurring once. The sequencing input was PBMCs. The receptors come from a man aged 18-30 years in good health and CMV-seropositive.

The V gene is TRBV5-1, the J gene TRBJ1-3; 8 nucleotides agree with TRBD1. Germline V gene data show CDR1 as SGHRS and CDR2 as YFSETQ. V lost 8 bases to trimming and J lost 0 bases; unmatched junction nucleotides: 4. This CDR3 has 14 residues. The CDR3 coding sequence is TGCGCCAGTAGAACAGGGGGCTCTGGAAACACCATATATTTT. Its protein product is CASRTGGSGNTIYF. Supplemented by reference TRBV5-1 and TRBJ1-3, the full variable domain reads KAGVTQTPRYLIKTRGQQVTLSCSPISGHRSVSWYQQTPGQGLQFLFEYFSETQRNKGNFPGRFSGRQFSNSRSEMNVSTLELGDSALYLCASRTGGSGNTIYFGEGSWLTVV.

This rearrangement joins TRBV10-3 to TRBJ2-5; 9 bases line up with TRBD1. The CDR3 loop spans 13 amino acids. Trimming removed 4 bases from V and 4 bases from J; junction bases left unmatched: 1. Germline-derived CDR1 and CDR2 are ENHRY and SYGVKD. The CDR3 loop reads CAISGTGVETQYF. The CDR3 nucleotides are TGTGCCATCAGTGGGACAGGGGTAGAGACCCAGTACTTC.

The chain links TRBV4-3 to TRBJ2-3; 9 bases agree with TRBD1. V trimming: 3 bases; J trimming: 5 bases; junction bases outside the gene matches: 9. This CDR3 region has 16 residues. Germline lookup yields CDR1 LGHNA and CDR2 YSLEER. The CDR3, as DNA: TGCGCCAGCAGCCAGGGAGTACAGGGGGCGGGAGATACGCAGTATTTT. Its translation: CASSQGVQGAGDTQYF.

V usage is TRBV19 and J usage is TRBJ1-1, with unresolved D. V lost 11 bases to trimming and J lost 1 base, with 11 bases between them. The CDR3 sequence is 12 residues long. CDR1 and CDR2 (germline): LNHDA, SQIVND (reference sequence). CDR3 DNA sequence: TGTGCCGCTGTGACGGGGAACACTGAAGCTTTCTTT. It codes for CAAVTGNTEAFF.

The gene calls are TRBV18 and TRBJ1-3; 8 bases agree with TRBD1. The CDR3 is 17 amino acids. Trimming took 2 bases from V and 0 from J; bases not matched to a gene: 6. Germline assignment: CDR1 KGHSH and CDR2 LQKENI. The CDR3 DNA reads as TGTGCCAGCTCACCAAAAACCAGGGGGCCCTCTGGAAACACCATATATTTT. It encodes CASSPKTRGPSGNTIYF.

This sequence joins TRBV9 and TRBJ2-3, with TRBD2 matching 9 bases. The CDR3 loop spans 17 amino acids. Germline V gene sequence: CDR1 SGDLS, CDR2 YYNGEE. V gave up 2 bases and J gave up 2 bases; unmatched junction bases: 9. CDR3 coding DNA: TGTGCCAGCAGCGTCACCTGGGCTAGCGGGAACACAGATACGCAGTATTTT. It codes for CASSVTWASGNTDTQYF.

This clone appeared a single time. This sequence joins TRBV18 and TRBJ1-2; possibly TRBD1 for D (5 bases). CDR1 and CDR2 (germline): KGHSH, LQKENI. The V gene lost 0 bases and the J gene lost 4 bases, with 9 bases spanning the gap. The CDR3 runs 14 residues. CDR3 sequence: CASSPPGGVYGYTF. Written as DNA, the CDR3 is TGTGCCAGCTCACCACCCGGGGGGGTCTATGGCTACACCTTC.

This clone was counted a single time. The genes are TRBV5-5 and TRBJ2-7; maybe TRBD1 (6 bases). Germline-derived CDR1 and CDR2 are SGHKS and YYEKEE (reference sequence). V lost 4 bases, J lost 1 base, and 18 bases lay in between. This CDR3 has 16 amino acids. Written as DNA, the CDR3 is TGTGCCAGCAGCGGTACAGGGCCCGATCTTTCCTACGAGCAGTACTTC. Protein: CASSGTGPDLSYEQYF.

The chain links TRBV6-5 to TRBJ1-1, with a possible D match to TRBD1 (6 bases). Trimming pared 6 bases from V and 5 bases from J, leaving 19 bases between. Per the germline V gene, CDR1 is MNHEY and CDR2 is SVGAGI. CDR3 length: 15 residues. The CDR3 here is CASSLDRLGSTEAFF. CDR3 sequence (DNA): TGTGCCAGCAGCCTCGACAGGTTAGGTTCGACTGAAGCTTTCTTT.

This sequence joins TRBV30 and TRBJ1-6, with a weak D call TRBD1 (6 bases). There are 15 residues in the CDR3. The V end lost 3 bases, the J end lost 9 bases, and 18 bases lay between the germline ends. Per the germline V gene, CDR1 is GTSNPN and CDR2 is SVGIG (reference sequence). The CDR3 bases are TGTGCCTGGAGATACGGGACACCCATAGGTTCACCCCTCCACTTT. Translation: CAWRYGTPIGSPLHF.

The rearrangement links TRBV5-5 to TRBJ1-3; TRBD1 matches 9 bases. CDR1 SGHKS and CDR2 YYEKEE come from the germline V gene (reference sequence). The CDR3 runs to 16 residues. Germline trimming cut 3 bases from V and 2 bases from J; bases unmatched to any gene: 6. The CDR3 spells CASSSPGQGAGNTIYF. The CDR3 DNA sequence: TGTGCCAGCAGCTCGCCGGGACAGGGAGCTGGAAACACCATATATTTT.

The rearrangement uses TRBV27 and TRBJ1-4; 10 positions match TRBD1. V lost 6 bases to trimming and J lost 4 bases; unmatched junction nucleotides: 5. Germline V CDR1 and CDR2: MNHEY, SMNVEV (reference sequence). CDR3 size: 15 residues. The CDR3 protein is CASRRQGADNEKLFF. In DNA, the CDR3 is TGTGCCAGCAGGAGACAGGGGGCCGATAATGAAAAACTGTTTTTT. The complete variable domain, with remaining parts taken from reference TRBV27 and TRBJ1-4, reads EAQVTQNPRYLITVTGKKLTVTCSQNMNHEYMSWYRQDPGLGLRQIYYSMNVEVTDKGDVPEGYKVSRKEKRNFPLILESPSPNQTSLYFCASRRQGADNEKLFFGSGTQLSVL.

The rearrangement uses TRBV2 and TRBJ2-2, with TRBD2 matching over 14 bases. Germline lookup yields CDR1 SNHLY and CDR2 FYNNEI. The V and J ends lost 6 bases and 5 bases, in that order; junction bases with no gene match: 5. The CDR3 has 16 residues. CDR3 bases: TGTGCCAGCAGAGGGACTAGCGGGAGAAGAACCGGGGAGCTGTTTTTT. Encoded protein: CASRGTSGRRTGELFF.

This clone was recorded only once. This rearrangement joins TRBV19 to TRBJ2-7; TRBD1 aligns across 9 bases. Germline trimming cut 10 bases from V and 6 bases from J; bases unmatched to any gene: 16. Germline V gives CDR1 LNHDA, CDR2 SQIVND (reference sequence). The CDR3 runs 15 residues. CDR3 amino acids: CATRTGTGQSFEQYF. In DNA form, the CDR3 reads TGTGCCACCAGGACAGGGACAGGGCAATCGTTCGAGCAGTACTTC.